One sample yielded the 21 T cell receptor beta chains listed below, sequenced in a study of OX40 agonist ivuxolimab in advanced cancers. Receptor amplification or capture employed the immunoSEQ multiplex PCR assay. This immuneACCESS table, as held by TCRdb, lists in-frame sequences with V and J called but not all clones. Of the missing ones, under half trace to an unresolved V gene in checked studies; the others have no known cause. In all, the sample holds 55,000 to 65,000 clones, and 70% to 90% of those were seen once. Under 2.5% of the sample goes to the ten largest clones. Here the sequenced sample was CD4+ or CD8+ T cells sorted from blood, taken in a trial of the OX40 agonist ivuxolimab. The receptors shown here come from an adult with an advanced solid tumor such as melanoma, head and neck, liver or kidney cancer.

The V gene is TRBV11-2, the J gene TRBJ2-1; tentatively, D is TRBD2 (5 bases). Trimming shortened V by 4 bases and J by 9 bases, and 16 bases separated the two germline ends. Germline values: CDR1 SGHAT, CDR2 FQNNGV. The CDR3 totals 14 residues. The CDR3 coding sequence is TGTGCCAGCAGCTCCCCGTCACTAGGAGGTGAGCAGTTCTTC. This translates into CASSSPSLGGEQFF.

The genes are TRBV28 and TRBJ1-1, with no clear D. Trimming took 6 bases from V and 3 from J, leaving 20 bases between them. The CDR3 contains 16 residues. Germline V gene lookup returns CDR1 MDHEN and CDR2 SYDVKM. The CDR3 sequence: CASRRLKAVGDTEAFF. The DNA for the CDR3 is TGTGCCAGCAGGAGACTTAAGGCAGTGGGAGACACTGAAGCTTTCTTT.

The chain couples TRBV21-1 to TRBJ1-1; the table gives TRBD1 as D, unverified against the DNA. TRBV21-1 is a pseudogene. There are 14 residues in the CDR3. The CDR3 nucleotides read TGTGCCAGCATCAGGGGGCAGCGGAACACTGAAGCTTTCTTT. It is translated as CASIRGQRNTEAFF.

This chain uses TRBV6-6 with TRBJ1-5; no clear D. The CDR3 is 14 residues long. The V gene lost 5 bases and the J gene lost 0 bases, with 8 bases spanning the gap. Germline loops: CDR1 MNHNY, CDR2 SVGAGI (reference sequence). CDR3 residues: CASSPKSSNQPQHF. CDR3 in DNA: TGTGCCAGCAGTCCCAAGTCTAGCAATCAGCCCCAGCATTTT.

V is TRBV28 and J is TRBJ1-3; D possibly corresponds to TRBD1 (5 bases). CDR3 length equals 17 residues. V lost 3 bases to trimming and J lost 1 base, with 16 bases between them. Germline V CDR1 and CDR2: MDHEN, SYDVKM. The CDR3 is CASSFLQGPYSGNTIYF. The CDR3 DNA sequence: TGTGCCAGCAGTTTCCTCCAGGGCCCCTATTCTGGAAACACCATATATTTT.

The chain has TRBV15 and TRBJ2-5; D is unclear. The length of the CDR3 is 14 residues. Germline lookup yields CDR1 LNHNV and CDR2 YYDKDF (reference sequence). The V end lost 1 base, the J end lost 0 bases, and 6 bases lay between the germline ends. The CDR3 DNA follows: TGTGCCACCAGCAGAGGGACGGACCAAGAGACCCAGTACTTC. As protein: CATSRGTDQETQYF.

This clone was seen only once. The J gene is TRBJ1-3, the V gene TRBV28; possible D gene TRBD1, 5 bases. The CDR3 has 15 amino acids. The V end was cut by 2 bases, the J end by 4 bases, with 12 bases between. Looked up from germline, CDR1 is MDHEN and CDR2 is SYDVKM. The CDR3 reads CASSLAQGTGNTIYF. The CDR3 region has the DNA TGTGCCAGCAGTTTAGCCCAGGGAACGGGAAACACCATATATTTT.

The chain is built from TRBV10-2 and TRBJ1-6; TRBD1 might be the D (6 bases). CDR1 is WSHSY and CDR2 is SAAADI in the germline V gene. The V end was cut by 4 bases, the J end by 9 bases, with 16 bases between. CDR3 size: 15 residues. CDR3 DNA sequence: TGCGCCAGCAGTGGAACGGAGACAGGTAGTTCACCCCTCCACTTT. Translated, it gives CASSGTETGSSPLHF.

The chain recombines TRBV28 with TRBJ2-3; D gene unclear. There are 13 residues in the CDR3. Deletions cut 4 bases from V and 1 base from J, with 6 bases between. Germline-derived CDR1 and CDR2 are MDHEN and SYDVKM. CDR3 in DNA: TGTGCCAGCAGTTCGCTAGGCACAGATACGCAGTATTTT. Translating gives CASSSLGTDTQYF.

The chain is built from TRBV19 and TRBJ2-3; D remains unclear. Trimming removed 4 bases from V and 6 bases from J, with 8 bases in between. Germline CDR1 reads LNHDA; CDR2 reads SQIVND (reference sequence). The CDR3 is 12 amino acids. The chain's CDR3 is CASSTIDDTQYF. In DNA, the CDR3 is TGTGCCAGTAGTACCATCGATGATACGCAGTATTTT.

This chain links TRBV10-2 with TRBJ1-3; maybe TRBD1 (5 bases). Trimming removed 0 bases at V and 4 bases at J, with 16 bases between. Germline V gives CDR1 WSHSY, CDR2 SAAADI. This CDR3 comprises 17 residues. The CDR3 bases are TGCGCCAGCAGTGAGTCGATTTCGAGGACAACAGGAAACACCATATATTTT. Its protein is CASSESISRTTGNTIYF.

The chain combines TRBV28 with TRBJ2-5, with no clear D. Germline assignment: CDR1 MDHEN and CDR2 SYDVKM. CDR3 size: 13 residues. Deletions cut 4 bases from V and 4 bases from J, with 10 bases between. The CDR3 DNA reads TGTGCCAGCAGTTCGATCGGCGGAGAGACCCAGTACTTC. It encodes CASSSIGGETQYF.

The chain has TRBV7-2 and TRBJ1-5, with D unclear. Trimming pared 5 bases from V and 1 base from J, leaving 12 bases between. The CDR3 consists of 15 residues. Germline assignment: CDR1 SGHTA and CDR2 FQGNSA. The CDR3 spells CASSLVGQSNQPQHF. CDR3 in DNA: TGTGCCAGCAGCCTCGTAGGGCAAAGCAATCAGCCCCAGCATTTT.

The chain recombines TRBV6-6 with TRBJ1-1; D uncertain. V was shortened by 7 bases and J by 7 bases, with 10 bases between the two germline ends. The germline gives CDR1 MNHNY, CDR2 SVGAGI (reference sequence). The CDR3 extends over 11 amino acids. CDR3 DNA sequence: TGTGCCAGCACTCAGACCCTTGAAGCTTTCTTT. Protein: CASTQTLEAFF.

This sequence joins TRBV6-5 and TRBJ1-1; D is possibly TRBD1 (5 bases). The germline CDR1 and CDR2 sequences are MNHEY and SVGAGI. This CDR3 comprises 13 residues. Trimming shortened V by 7 bases and J by 4 bases, and 13 bases separated the two germline ends. The CDR3: CASNVQGGTEAFF. CDR3 DNA sequence: TGTGCCAGCAATGTGCAGGGAGGCACTGAAGCTTTCTTT.

The chain uses TRBV19 and TRBJ1-1, with D possibly being TRBD1 (6 bases). Trimming left V 6 bases short and J 0 bases short, with 17 bases between. The germline gives CDR1 LNHDA, CDR2 SQIVND (reference sequence). The CDR3 has 16 residues. CDR3 region: CASRSLLTGVNTEAFF. DNA of the CDR3: TGTGCCAGTAGGAGCCTCCTGACAGGCGTGAACACTGAAGCTTTCTTT.

This sequence joins TRBV4-1 and TRBJ1-5; D uncertain. V was pared by 0 bases and J by 0 bases, with 6 bases between. CDR3 length: 15 residues. Germline assignment: CDR1 MGHRA and CDR2 YSYEKL. The DNA of the CDR3 is TGCGCCAGCAGCCAAGAGGGTTTTAGCAATCAGCCCCAGCATTTT. Translating it yields CASSQEGFSNQPQHF.

A single count supports this clone. The J gene is TRBJ1-1, the V gene TRBV5-6; no reliable D call. Trimming removed 4 bases at V and 5 bases at J, with 6 bases between. The CDR3 consists of 11 residues. Germline CDR1 is SGHDT and CDR2 is YYEEEE. The CDR3 sequence is CASSVKTEAFF. For the CDR3, the DNA is TGTGCCAGCAGCGTTAAGACTGAAGCTTTCTTT.

The chain joins TRBV27 to TRBJ1-6, with a tentative D call TRBD1 (5 bases). Trimming took off 3 bases at V and 6 bases at J, with 9 bases between the two ends. The CDR3 has 14 amino acids. Germline V CDR1 and CDR2: MNHEY, SMNVEV (reference sequence). CDR3 sequence: CASSFGTFNSPLHF. The CDR3 DNA reads as TGTGCCAGCAGTTTCGGGACTTTTAATTCACCCCTCCACTTT.

The V call is TRBV29-1, the J call TRBJ2-7; D is unclear. The length of the CDR3 is 12 residues. Germline CDR1 is SQVTM and CDR2 is ANQGSEA. V was cut by 7 bases and J by 4 bases, with 14 bases left in between. Written as DNA, the CDR3 is TGCAGCGCCCGGACGGAATTGTACGAGCAGTACTTC. This encodes CSARTELYEQYF.

The chain combines TRBV20-1 with TRBJ1-1; no clear D. With 6 bases removed from V and 7 bases from J, the gap between germline ends came to 12 bases. The V gene's germline CDR1 is DFQATT and CDR2 SNEGSKA (reference sequence). This CDR3 is built from 11 residues. The CDR3 bases are TGCAGTGCACTGGAGGCCCTTGAAGCTTTCTTT. Translation gives CSALEALEAFF.